These 24 T cell receptor beta chains were all obtained from the same sample, sequenced in a study of shared clonotypes between healthy human individuals. Some clones are missing from TCRdb's copy, which holds only in-frame ones; the method was immunoSEQ multiplex PCR. The sample contains 1,400,000 or so clones, 98% to 99% of which appear only once. Sequenced material: naive CD4+ T cells sorted from blood. This sample's subset: CD45RA+ positively selected. These receptors all come from a man aged 30 to 45 in good health.

This rearrangement joins TRBV5-4 to TRBJ2-1; D might be TRBD1 (6 bases). The CDR3 extends over 14 amino acids. The V gene lost 5 bases and the J gene lost 7 bases, with 16 bases spanning the gap. CDR1 is SGHNT and CDR2 is YYREEE in the germline V gene (reference sequence). The chain's CDR3 is CASRGNVRGNEQFF. CDR3 coding DNA: TGTGCCAGCAGGGGTAATGTAAGGGGGAATGAGCAGTTCTTC. Supplemented by reference TRBV5-4 and TRBJ2-1, the full variable domain reads ETGVTQSPTHLIKTRGQQVTLRCSSQSGHNTVSWYQQALGQGPQFIFQYYREEENGRGNFPPRFSGLQFPNYSSELNVNALELDDSALYLCASRGNVRGNEQFFGPGTRLTVL.

The chain is built from TRBV21-1 and TRBJ2-7; no DNA check was done on the table's D call, TRBD1. TRBV21-1 is termed a pseudogene. This CDR3 spans 19 amino acids. The CDR3 sequence: CASSKGKDSTQTPSYEQYF. Written as DNA, the CDR3 is TGTGCCAGCAGCAAAGGGAAGGACAGCACTCAAACCCCATCCTACGAGCAGTACTTC.

The CDR3 sequence is CASSLNSQGYGYTF. As DNA, the CDR3 is TGTGCCAGCAGCTTAAATAGTCAGGGGTATGGCTACACCTTC. This chain links TRBV7-2 with TRBJ1-2, with D possibly TRBD1 on 6 matching bases. The CDR3 runs to 14 residues. V lost 2 bases to trimming and J lost 5 bases, with 12 bases between them. Germline values: CDR1 SGHTA, CDR2 FQGNSA.

The V call is TRBV7-3, the J call TRBJ2-5; the match to TRBD2 covers 11 bases. V gave up 6 bases and J gave up 2 bases; unmatched junction bases: 11. The CDR3 length is 17 residues. Germline V gene lookup returns CDR1 SGHTA and CDR2 FQGTGA. For the CDR3, the DNA is TGTGCCAGCAGTCTGGATCCGACTAGCGGGACACAAGAGACCCAGTACTTC. Translating it yields CASSLDPTSGTQETQYF. Based on the CDR3 plus reference TRBV7-3 and TRBJ2-5, the full variable domain is GAGVSQTPSNKVTEKGKYVELRCDPISGHTALYWYRQSLGQGPEFLIYFQGTGAADDSGLPNDRFFAVRPEGSVSTLKIQRTERGDSAVYLCASSLDPTSGTQETQYFGPGTRLLVL.

The chain combines TRBV6-1 with TRBJ2-7; D is unresolved. The germline V gene has CDR1 MNHNS and CDR2 SASEGT. This CDR3 is built from 15 residues. Deletions cut 4 bases from V and 0 bases from J, with 13 bases between. CDR3 protein: CASSVGRWSSYEQYF. DNA of the CDR3: TGTGCCAGCAGTGTGGGTAGGTGGAGCTCCTACGAGCAGTACTTC.

V gene TRBV7-9 combines with J gene TRBJ2-3; 12 bases match TRBD2. This CDR3 comprises 16 residues. V was clipped by 6 bases and J by 2 bases; unmatched bases: 6. Germline V gene sequence: CDR1 SEHNR, CDR2 FQNEAQ (reference sequence). The CDR3 nucleotides read TGTGCCAGCAGATCTAGCGGGAGGGTGTACACAGATACGCAGTATTTT. Its protein product is CASRSSGRVYTDTQYF. Full variable domain (missing parts from reference TRBV7-9 and TRBJ2-3): DTGVSQNPRHKITKRGQNVTFRCDPISEHNRLYWYRQTLGQGPEFLTYFQNEAQLEKSRLLSDRFSAERPKGSFSTLEIQRTEQGDSAMYLCASRSSGRVYTDTQYFGPGTRLTVL.

V is TRBV19 and J is TRBJ1-5; TRBD1 matches at 7 bases. Germline CDR1 reads LNHDA; CDR2 reads SQIVND (reference sequence). After removal of 0 bases from V and 7 bases from J, the junction contained 9 bases not matched to a gene. CDR3 length: 16 residues. The CDR3: CASSIEQGRLRQPQHF. DNA of the CDR3: TGTGCCAGTAGTATAGAACAGGGGAGGCTCAGGCAGCCCCAGCATTTT.

This sequence joins TRBV10-1 and TRBJ2-7; D possibly corresponds to TRBD1 (6 bases). With 5 bases removed from V and 2 bases from J, the gap between germline ends came to 16 bases. This CDR3 is built from 15 residues. Germline CDR1 is WNHNN and CDR2 is SYGVQD (reference sequence). The DNA for the CDR3 is TGCGCCAGCAGTCGCGCAAGGGACAACGCCTACGAGCAGTACTTC. This gives the protein CASSRARDNAYEQYF.

The gene calls are TRBV11-3 and TRBJ2-1; no definite D call. The CDR3 loop spans 14 amino acids. The germline V gene has CDR1 SGHNT and CDR2 YENEEA. Trimming took off 5 bases at V and 5 bases at J, with 13 bases between the two ends. Here the CDR3 DNA reads TGTGCCAGCAGCCCTCGGCTTGGGGACAATGAGCAGTTCTTC. This gives the protein CASSPRLGDNEQFF.

The chain recombines TRBV6-5 with TRBJ2-7; D may be TRBD1 (6 bases). The CDR3 is 15 amino acids. V was shortened by 5 bases and J by 0 bases, with 14 bases between the two germline ends. Germline CDR1 and CDR2: MNHEY and SVGAGI. CDR3 in amino acids: CASSGRGIGSYEQYF. DNA of the CDR3: TGTGCCAGCAGTGGCAGGGGAATCGGCTCCTACGAGCAGTACTTC.

The J gene is TRBJ2-1, the V gene TRBV19, with 11 bases aligning to TRBD2. Germline V gene sequence: CDR1 LNHDA, CDR2 SQIVND (reference sequence). The ends lost 6 bases at V and 6 bases at J; junction bases unmatched: 19. This CDR3 contains 19 residues. Here the CDR3 reads CASSLPIAGGPHRVNEQFF. CDR3 bases: TGTGCCAGTAGCCTACCAATAGCGGGAGGGCCTCATAGAGTCAATGAGCAGTTCTTC.

The rearrangement links TRBV11-2 to TRBJ2-7; D is undetermined. Trimming left V 5 bases short and J 6 bases short, with 14 bases between. Germline values: CDR1 SGHAT, CDR2 FQNNGV. The CDR3 is made up of 13 amino acids. The CDR3 DNA is TGTGCCAGCAGCGCCGCCGCAATGGGCGAGCAGTACTTC. As protein: CASSAAAMGEQYF.

This chain joins TRBV19 and TRBJ2-7; the D gene could be TRBD1 or TRBD2 (5 bases each). Germline V gives CDR1 LNHDA, CDR2 SQIVND (reference sequence). The CDR3 loop spans 15 amino acids. V lost 5 bases, J lost 0 bases, and 14 bases lay in between. The CDR3 DNA reads TGTGCCAGTAGTCAACCGGGACGGGTCTCCTACGAGCAGTACTTC. It codes for CASSQPGRVSYEQYF.

Concerning this clone itself: The identical CDR3 is also encoded by other nucleotide sequences in the sample. The V call is TRBV28, the J call TRBJ1-2; D remains ambiguous. Germline loops: CDR1 MDHEN, CDR2 SYDVKM. This CDR3 spans 11 amino acids. The CDR3 loop is CASAVNYGYTF. The CDR3 coding sequence is TGTGCGAGCGCAGTTAACTATGGCTACACCTTC.

This clone was seen just once. This sequence joins TRBV7-9 and TRBJ2-3, with no clear D. V was trimmed by 5 bases and J by 1 base, leaving 7 bases between them. CDR1 is SEHNR and CDR2 is FQNEAQ in the germline V gene (reference sequence). CDR3 length: 13 residues. CDR3 in amino acids: CASSPSGTDTQYF. CDR3 nucleotide sequence: TGTGCCAGCAGCCCTAGTGGCACAGATACGCAGTATTTT.

V usage is TRBV28 and J usage is TRBJ2-1; 9 bases line up with TRBD2. The V and J ends lost 6 bases and 0 bases, in that order; junction bases with no gene match: 9. CDR1 is MDHEN, CDR2 SYDVKM, per germline. The length of the CDR3 is 17 residues. The CDR3 sequence: CASSYPGGRASYNEQFF. DNA of the CDR3: TGTGCCAGCAGCTATCCCGGCGGGAGGGCCTCCTACAATGAGCAGTTCTTC.

This sequence joins TRBV20-1 and TRBJ1-4; perhaps TRBD1 as D (5 bases). Germline V gives CDR1 DFQATT, CDR2 SNEGSKA (reference sequence). The CDR3 totals 11 residues. The DNA for the CDR3 is TGCAGGGGGGGGACGGGTGAAAAACTGTTTTTT. This translates into CRGGTGEKLFF.

This rearrangement joins TRBV10-2 to TRBJ2-2; D ambiguous. V lost 3 bases, J lost 0 bases, and 11 bases lay in between. This CDR3 has 16 residues. Germline V gives CDR1 WSHSY, CDR2 SAAADI. CDR3 sequence reads: CASSEVAAANTGELFF. The CDR3 coding sequence is TGCGCCAGCAGTGAAGTGGCCGCCGCGAACACCGGGGAGCTGTTTTTT.

The V call is TRBV28, the J call TRBJ1-5, with unresolved D. Germline assignment: CDR1 MDHEN and CDR2 SYDVKM. CDR3 length: 14 amino acids. V was cut by 6 bases and J by 6 bases, with 15 bases left in between. CDR3 nucleotides: TGTGCCAGCAGGACGAACAGCGACGGTCAGCCCCAGCATTTT. This codes for CASRTNSDGQPQHF.

This CDR3 reads CASHPAPGTGTYEQYF. The CDR3 region has the DNA TGTGCCAGCCACCCCGCCCCCGGGACAGGGACCTACGAGCAGTACTTC. The rearrangement links TRBV5-4 to TRBJ2-7; 9 bases fit TRBD1. CDR1 and CDR2 (germline): SGHNT, YYREEE (reference sequence). Trimming cost V 7 bases and J 2 bases; bases outside gene matches: 13. The CDR3 contains 16 residues. Full variable domain (remainder filled in from reference TRBV5-4 and TRBJ2-7): ETGVTQSPTHLIKTRGQQVTLRCSSQSGHNTVSWYQQALGQGPQFIFQYYREEENGRGNFPPRFSGLQFPNYSSELNVNALELDDSALYLCASHPAPGTGTYEQYFGPGTRLTVT.

V and J are TRBV7-8 and TRBJ2-1, with D perhaps matching TRBD1 (5 bases). Germline V lookup: CDR1 SGHVS, CDR2 FQNEAQ. Between the trimmed V and J ends, which lost 2 bases and 10 bases, there was a span of 12 bases. This CDR3 is 13 amino acids long. In nucleotides, the CDR3 is TGTGCCAGCAGCTTAAACCCAGGGAACGAGCAGTTCTTC. Translated: CASSLNPGNEQFF.

The chain joins TRBV13 to TRBJ2-7, with D possibly TRBD1 on 5 matching bases. This CDR3 is built from 14 residues. Germline CDR1 PRHDT, CDR2 FYEKMQ (reference sequence). V shed 4 bases and J shed 0 bases, with 10 bases lying between them. CDR3 nucleotide sequence: TGTGCCAGCAGCTCTGGACACCTCTCCTACGAGCAGTACTTC. It is translated as CASSSGHLSYEQYF.

The V call is TRBV19, the J call TRBJ2-5; 9 bases fit TRBD1. Trimming removed 5 bases from V and 1 base from J; junction bases left unmatched: 2. CDR1 LNHDA and CDR2 SQIVND come from the germline V gene (reference sequence). The CDR3 runs to 14 residues. Here the CDR3 reads CASSATGGQETQYF. DNA for the CDR3: TGTGCCAGTAGTGCGACAGGGGGCCAAGAGACCCAGTACTTC.

This chain links TRBV5-1 with TRBJ2-7; 9 bases fit TRBD1. After removal of 3 bases from V and 3 bases from J, the junction contained 7 bases not matched to a gene. CDR3 length equals 15 residues. From germline, CDR1 is SGHRS and CDR2 YFSETQ. The CDR3 DNA is TGCGCCAGCAGCTCGACCCGGGACAGGGTCTACGAGCAGTACTTC. Protein: CASSSTRDRVYEQYF.